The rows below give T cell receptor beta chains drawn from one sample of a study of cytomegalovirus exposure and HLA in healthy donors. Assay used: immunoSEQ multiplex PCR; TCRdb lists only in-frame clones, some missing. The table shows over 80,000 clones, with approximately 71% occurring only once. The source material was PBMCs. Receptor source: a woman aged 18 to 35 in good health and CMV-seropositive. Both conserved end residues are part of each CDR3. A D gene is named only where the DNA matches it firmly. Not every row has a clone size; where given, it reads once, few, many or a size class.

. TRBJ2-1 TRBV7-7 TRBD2 TGTGCTAGCAGCTTAAGGAGCGGGACGGGGAATGAGCAGTTCTTC CASSLRSGTGNEQFF
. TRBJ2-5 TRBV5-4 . TGTGCCAGCAGTCAGTCCCTCGCCCCGGTGTCAAAGAGGGCCCAGTACTTC CASSQSLAPVSKRAQYF
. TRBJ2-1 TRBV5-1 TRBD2 TGCGCCAGCCGTCCAGCGGGGGGCTCCTACAATGAGCAGTTCTTC CASRPAGGSYNEQFF
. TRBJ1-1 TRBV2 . TGTGCCAGCAGGGGAACAGGTTCCCTTTCCATGGGCACTGAAGCTTTCTTT CASRGTGSLSMGTEAFF
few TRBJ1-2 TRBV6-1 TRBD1 TGTGCCAGCGAGGGGGCGGCCTATGGCTACACCTTC CASEGAAYGYTF
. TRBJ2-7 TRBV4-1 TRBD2 TGCGCCAGCAGCCAAGCCGAGCGGGACGGGGACGAGCAGTACTTC CASSQAERDGDEQYF
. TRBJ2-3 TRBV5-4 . TGTGCCAGCAGCATGGGACCCCAGGCGCAGTATTTT CASSMGPQAQYF
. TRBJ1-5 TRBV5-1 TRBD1 TGCGCCAGCAGCCCGGGACAGGCTCGGGGTCAGCCCCAGCATTTT CASSPGQARGQPQHF
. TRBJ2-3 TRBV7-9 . TGTGCCAGCAGCTTAGGACGGGTTGGCACAGATACGCAGTATTTT CASSLGRVGTDTQYF
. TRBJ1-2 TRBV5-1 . TGCGCCAGCAGCTCGAGTTTGGGGGCAGAGAACTATGGCTACACCTTC CASSSSLGAENYGYTF
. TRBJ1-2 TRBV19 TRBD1 TGTGCCAGTAGTCGAGACAGGGATAACTATGGCTACACCTTC CASSRDRDNYGYTF
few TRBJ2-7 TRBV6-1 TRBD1 TGTGCCAGCAGTCGACAGGGGGGAGTCTACGAGCAGTACTTC CASSRQGGVYEQYF
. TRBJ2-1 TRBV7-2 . TGTGCCATCCCTGGGAGGGGGCGAGGTAGCGGGACCTACAATGAGCAGTTCTTC CAIPGRGRGSGTYNEQFF
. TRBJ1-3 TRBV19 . TGTGCCAGTAGTATCTCGACAGACTCTGGAAACACCATATATTTT CASSISTDSGNTIYF
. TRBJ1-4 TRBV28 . TGTGCCAGCAGTTTATCTCCCGTCAATGAAAAACTGTTTTTT CASSLSPVNEKLFF
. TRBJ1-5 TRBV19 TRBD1 TGTGCCAGTAAGGGACAGGGCCAGCCCCAGCATTTT CASKGQGQPQHF
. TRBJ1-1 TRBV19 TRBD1 TGTGCCAGTAGTGGCTCCGGGACAGTGAACACTGAAGCTTTCTTT CASSGSGTVNTEAFF
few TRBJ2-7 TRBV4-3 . TGCGCCAGCAGCCAAGGTGCACAGACCTACGAGCAGTACTTC CASSQGAQTYEQYF
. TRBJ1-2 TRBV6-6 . TGTGCCAGCAGCCGGGATCGAGGTGGCTACACCTTC CASSRDRGGYTF
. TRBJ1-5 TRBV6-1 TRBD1 TGTGCCAGCAGTGAATTCCCAGGGGGGATCGGCAATCAGCCCCAGCATTTT CASSEFPGGIGNQPQHF
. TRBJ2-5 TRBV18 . TGTGCCAGCTCCCTAATCGGGATGGAGACCCAGTACTTC CASSLIGMETQYF
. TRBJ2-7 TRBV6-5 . TGTGCCAGCAGCGGGTCGAGAGCCTACGAGCAGTACTTC CASSGSRAYEQYF
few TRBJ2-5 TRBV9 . TGTGCCAGCAGCGTAGTTTCAGGGGCGGAGACCCAGTACTTC CASSVVSGAETQYF
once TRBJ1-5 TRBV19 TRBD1 TGTGCCAGTAGTATAGGACAGGGCACTCAGCCCCAGCATTTT CASSIGQGTQPQHF
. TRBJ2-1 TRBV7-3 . TGTGCCAGCAGCCAGGGGATTGAGCAGTTCTTC CASSQGIEQFF
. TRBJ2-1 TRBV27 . TGTGCCAGCACCGACAGGGGAGGGAATGAGCAGTTCTTC CASTDRGGNEQFF
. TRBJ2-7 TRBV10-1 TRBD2 TGCGCCAGCAGTGAAGCTAGCGGGAGCTCCAACGAGCAGTACTTC CASSEASGSSNEQYF
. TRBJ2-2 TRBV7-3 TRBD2 TGTGCCAGCAGCTCCGGGACTAGCGGGGGTACCGGGGAGCTGTTTTTT CASSSGTSGGTGELFF
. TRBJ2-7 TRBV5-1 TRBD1 TGCGCCAGCAGCCCACCGGGACAGCACTACGAGCAGTACTTC CASSPPGQHYEQYF